Sequencing of this T cell receptor (beta chain) was carried out in a study of T cell repertoires in cytomegalovirus infection. TCRdb reprocessed the reads via MiXCR and lists one record per CDR3 protein. The top ten hold about 16% of the sample, which has more than 200,000 distinct CDR3 sequences, less than 9.5% seen once. V was pared by 1 base and J by 5 bases, with 12 bases between. The CDR3 loop spans 14 amino acids. Germline CDR1 reads DFQATT; CDR2 reads SNEGSKA (reference sequence). Only a few counts were recorded for this clonotype. This chain connects TRBV20-1 to TRBJ2-1, with TRBD1 as a possible D gene (6 bases). The specimen was PBMCs. The receptor's source is a human donor in good health (CMV status not recorded). Some clones in this sample may be carry-over from other donors' samples. DNA of the CDR3: TGCAGTGCTAGAGCTATACAGGGACACAATGAGCAGTTCTTC. Translating gives CSARAIQGHNEQFF.